The clone carrying this T cell receptor beta chain was counted between two and nine times. As handled by the study authors: Reference gene primers were amplified, and this amplification served to estimate nucleated cell counts. Sequencing was performed with immunoSEQ multiplex PCR; in TCRdb, only in-frame clones are kept and a portion is missing. D and trimming come from the DNA, and the V and J calls and clone size come from that table. The sample lists 50,000 or so clones, more than 75% seen once, with 4% to 5.5% in the top ten. This record comes from a study of blood T cell repertoires in COVID-19. On the study more broadly: Italy, Spain and the United States were the sources of the convalescent and acute COVID-19 samples. The analysed material was cDNA or gDNA that came from T cells, B-cell-depleted T cells, or PBMCs.

This CDR3 region has 15 residues. Specimen: peripheral blood. This TCR derives from a man in his forties with active COVID-19. The rearrangement links TRBV21-1 to TRBJ1-1; the table's D call of TRBD1 was not tested on the DNA. TRBV21-1 is a listed pseudogene. The CDR3 loop reads CASSPYRPMNTEAFF. For the CDR3, the DNA is TGTGCCAGCAGCCCATACAGGCCCATGAACACTGAAGCTTTCTTT.